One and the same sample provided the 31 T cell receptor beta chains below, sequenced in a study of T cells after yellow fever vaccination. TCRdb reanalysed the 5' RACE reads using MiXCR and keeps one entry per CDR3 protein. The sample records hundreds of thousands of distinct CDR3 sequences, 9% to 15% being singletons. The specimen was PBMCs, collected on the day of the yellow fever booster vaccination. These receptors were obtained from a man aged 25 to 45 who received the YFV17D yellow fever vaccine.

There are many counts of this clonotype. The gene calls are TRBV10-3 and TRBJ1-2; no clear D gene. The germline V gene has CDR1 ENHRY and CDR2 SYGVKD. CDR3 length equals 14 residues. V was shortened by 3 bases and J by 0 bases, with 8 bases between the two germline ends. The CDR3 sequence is CAISDVGSNYGYTF. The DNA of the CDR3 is TGTGCCATCAGTGATGTAGGTTCTAACTATGGCTACACCTTC.

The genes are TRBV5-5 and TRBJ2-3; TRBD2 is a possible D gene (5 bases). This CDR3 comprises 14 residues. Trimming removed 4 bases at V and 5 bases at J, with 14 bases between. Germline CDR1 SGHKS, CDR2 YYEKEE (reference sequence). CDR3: CASSPTRYEDTQYF. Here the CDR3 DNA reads TGTGCCAGCAGCCCTACTAGGTATGAAGATACGCAGTATTTT. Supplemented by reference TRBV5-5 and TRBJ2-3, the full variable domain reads DAGVTQSPTHLIKTRGQQVTLRCSPISGHKSVSWYQQVLGQGPQFIFQYYEKEERGRGNFPDRFSARQFPNYSSELNVNALLLGDSALYLCASSPTRYEDTQYFGPGTRLTVL.

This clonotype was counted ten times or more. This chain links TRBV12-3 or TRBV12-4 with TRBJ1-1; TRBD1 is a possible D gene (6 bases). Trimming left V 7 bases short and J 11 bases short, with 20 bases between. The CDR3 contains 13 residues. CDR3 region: CASTLGQPTTAFF. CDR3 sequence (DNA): TGTGCCAGCACCCTCGGACAGCCGACCACTGCTTTCTTT.

In DNA form, the CDR3 reads TGTGCCAGCAGCTTGGCCGGGGTAGGCCAATACGAGCAGTACTTC. The encoded protein is CASSLAGVGQYEQYF. The V call is TRBV5-5, the J call TRBJ2-7, with a tentative D call TRBD2 (5 bases). CDR3 length equals 15 residues. The ends were cut back, 0 bases at V and 4 bases at J, with 14 bases in the middle. In germline, CDR1 is SGHKS, CDR2 YYEKEE (reference sequence).

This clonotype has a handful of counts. The CDR3 loop reads CASSLTGAGARNEQFF. The CDR3, as DNA: TGTGCCAGCAGCCTCACTGGGGCGGGAGCTAGGAATGAGCAGTTCTTC. V is TRBV9 and J is TRBJ2-1; the match to TRBD2 covers 7 bases. Unmatched junction bases numbered 14, after V lost 4 bases and J lost 7 bases. The CDR3 runs to 16 residues. Per the germline V gene, CDR1 is SGDLS and CDR2 is YYNGEE.

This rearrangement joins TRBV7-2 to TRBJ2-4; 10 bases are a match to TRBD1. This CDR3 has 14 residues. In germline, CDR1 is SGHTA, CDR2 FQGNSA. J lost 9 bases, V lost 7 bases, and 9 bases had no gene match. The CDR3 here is CASTPGTGVSIQYF. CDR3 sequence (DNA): TGTGCCAGCACCCCGGGGACAGGGGTGAGCATTCAGTACTTC.

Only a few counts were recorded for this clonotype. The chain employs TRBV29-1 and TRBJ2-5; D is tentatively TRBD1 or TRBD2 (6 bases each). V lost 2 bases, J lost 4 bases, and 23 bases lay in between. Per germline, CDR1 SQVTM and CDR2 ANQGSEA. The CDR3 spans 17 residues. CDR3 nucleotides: TGCAGCGTTGAATCCGGGGGCGGCCTCCAGGCCATAGAGACCCAGTACTTC. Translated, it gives CSVESGGGLQAIETQYF.

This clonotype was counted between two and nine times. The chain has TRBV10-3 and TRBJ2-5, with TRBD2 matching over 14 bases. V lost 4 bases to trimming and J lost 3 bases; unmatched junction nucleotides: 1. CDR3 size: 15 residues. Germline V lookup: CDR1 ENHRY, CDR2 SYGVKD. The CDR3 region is CAISGTSGRKETQYF. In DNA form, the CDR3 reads TGTGCCATCAGTGGGACTAGCGGGAGGAAAGAGACCCAGTACTTC.

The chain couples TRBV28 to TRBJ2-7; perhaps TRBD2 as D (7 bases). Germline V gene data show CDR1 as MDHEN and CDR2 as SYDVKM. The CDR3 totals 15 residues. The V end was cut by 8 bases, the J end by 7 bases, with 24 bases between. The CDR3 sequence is CASSGRGGPRLEQYF. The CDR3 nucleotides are TGTGCCAGCTCGGGAAGGGGGGGGCCCAGGTTAGAGCAGTACTTC.

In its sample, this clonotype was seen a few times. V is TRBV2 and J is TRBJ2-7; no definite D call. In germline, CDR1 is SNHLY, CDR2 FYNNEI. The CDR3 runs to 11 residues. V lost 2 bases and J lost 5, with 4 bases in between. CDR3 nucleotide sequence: TGTGCCAGCAGTGAATACAACGAGCAGTACTTC. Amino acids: CASSEYNEQYF.

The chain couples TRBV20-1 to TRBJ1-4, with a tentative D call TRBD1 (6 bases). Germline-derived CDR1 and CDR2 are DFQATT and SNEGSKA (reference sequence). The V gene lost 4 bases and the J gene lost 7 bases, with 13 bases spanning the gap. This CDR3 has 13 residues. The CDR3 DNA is TGCAGTGCTATTGGGGGGGGCGGTGAAAAACTGTTTTTT. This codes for CSAIGGGGEKLFF.

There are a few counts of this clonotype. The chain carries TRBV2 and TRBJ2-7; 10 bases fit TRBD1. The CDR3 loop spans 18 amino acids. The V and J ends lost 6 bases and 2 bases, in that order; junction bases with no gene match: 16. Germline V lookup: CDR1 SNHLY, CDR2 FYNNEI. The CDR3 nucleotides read TGTGCCAGCAGAAAGGGTTCGAGAGGGACAGGGGCCCCCTACGAGCAGTACTTC. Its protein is CASRKGSRGTGAPYEQYF. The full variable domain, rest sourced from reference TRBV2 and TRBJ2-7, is EPEVTQTPSHQVTQMGQEVILRCVPISNHLYFYWYRQILGQKVEFLVSFYNNEISEKSEIFDDQFSVERPDGSNFTLKIRSTKLEDSAMYFCASRKGSRGTGAPYEQYFGPGTRLTVT.

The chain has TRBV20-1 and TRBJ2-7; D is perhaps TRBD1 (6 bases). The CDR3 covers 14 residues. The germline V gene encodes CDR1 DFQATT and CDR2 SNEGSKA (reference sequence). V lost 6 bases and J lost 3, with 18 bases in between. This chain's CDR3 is CSASVRGKFYEQYF. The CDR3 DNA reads TGCAGTGCCAGTGTTAGGGGGAAATTCTACGAGCAGTACTTC.

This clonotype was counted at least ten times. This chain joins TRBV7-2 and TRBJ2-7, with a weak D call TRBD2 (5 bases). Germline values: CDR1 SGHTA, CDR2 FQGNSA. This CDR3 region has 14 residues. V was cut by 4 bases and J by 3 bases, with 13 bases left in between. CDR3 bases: TGTGCCAGCAGCTCAGGCACGGGGAACTACGAGCAGTACTTC. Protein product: CASSSGTGNYEQYF.

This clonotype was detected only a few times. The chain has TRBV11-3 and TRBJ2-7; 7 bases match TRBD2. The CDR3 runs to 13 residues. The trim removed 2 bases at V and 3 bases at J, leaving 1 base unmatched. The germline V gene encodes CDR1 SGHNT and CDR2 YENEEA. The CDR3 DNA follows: TGTGCCAGCAGCTTACGGGGGGACTACGAGCAGTACTTC. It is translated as CASSLRGDYEQYF.

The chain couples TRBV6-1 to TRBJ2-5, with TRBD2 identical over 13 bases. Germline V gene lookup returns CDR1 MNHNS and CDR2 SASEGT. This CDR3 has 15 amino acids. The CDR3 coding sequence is TGTGGCGGGACCGGGACTAGCGGGAACCAAGAGACCCAGTACTTC. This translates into CGGTGTSGNQETQYF.

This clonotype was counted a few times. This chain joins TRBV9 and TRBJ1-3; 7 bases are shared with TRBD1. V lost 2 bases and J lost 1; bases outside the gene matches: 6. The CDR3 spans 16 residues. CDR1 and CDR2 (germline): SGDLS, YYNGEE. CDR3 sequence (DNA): TGTGCCAGCAGCGTCGAGACAGGGTTATCTGGAAACACCATATATTTT. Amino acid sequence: CASSVETGLSGNTIYF.

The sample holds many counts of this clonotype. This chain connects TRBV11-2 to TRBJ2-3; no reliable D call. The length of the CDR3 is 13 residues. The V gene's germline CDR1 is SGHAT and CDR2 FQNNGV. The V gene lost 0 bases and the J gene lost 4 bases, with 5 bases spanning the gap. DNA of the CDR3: TGTGCCAGCAGCTTAGATCAGCCAGATACGCAGTATTTT. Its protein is CASSLDQPDTQYF.

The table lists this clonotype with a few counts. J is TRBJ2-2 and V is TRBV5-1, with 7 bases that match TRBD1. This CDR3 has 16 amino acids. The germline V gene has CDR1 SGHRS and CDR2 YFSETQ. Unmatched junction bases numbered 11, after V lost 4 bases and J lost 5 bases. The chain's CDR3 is CASSISGTARTGELFF. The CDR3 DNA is TGCGCCAGCAGCATATCCGGGACAGCCCGAACCGGGGAGCTGTTTTTT.

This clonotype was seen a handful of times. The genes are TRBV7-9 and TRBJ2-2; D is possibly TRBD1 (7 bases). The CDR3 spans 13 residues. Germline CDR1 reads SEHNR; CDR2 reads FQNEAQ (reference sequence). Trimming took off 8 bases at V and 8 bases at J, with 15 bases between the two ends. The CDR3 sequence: CASSRDSPGELFF. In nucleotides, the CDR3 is TGTGCCAGCTCGCGGGACAGCCCTGGGGAGCTGTTTTTT.

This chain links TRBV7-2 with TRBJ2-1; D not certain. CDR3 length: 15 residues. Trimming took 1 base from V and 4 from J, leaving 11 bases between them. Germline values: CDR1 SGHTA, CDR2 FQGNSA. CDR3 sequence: CASSLGGGNYNEQFF. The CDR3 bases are TGTGCCAGCAGCTTAGGAGGTGGTAATTACAATGAGCAGTTCTTC.

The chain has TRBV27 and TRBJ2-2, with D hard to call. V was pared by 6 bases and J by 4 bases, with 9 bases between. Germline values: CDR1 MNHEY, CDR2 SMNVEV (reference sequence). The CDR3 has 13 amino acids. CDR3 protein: CASSPASTGELFF. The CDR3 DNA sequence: TGTGCCAGCAGCCCGGCGAGCACCGGGGAGCTGTTTTTT.

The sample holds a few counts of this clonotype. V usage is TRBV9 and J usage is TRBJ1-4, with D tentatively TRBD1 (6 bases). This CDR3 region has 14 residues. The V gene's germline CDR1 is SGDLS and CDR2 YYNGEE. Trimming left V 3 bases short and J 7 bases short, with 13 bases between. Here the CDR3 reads CASSAPGAGEKLFF. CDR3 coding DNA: TGTGCCAGCAGCGCCCCAGGGGCGGGTGAAAAACTGTTTTTT. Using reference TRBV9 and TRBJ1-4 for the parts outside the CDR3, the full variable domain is DSGVTQTPKHLITATGQRVTLRCSPRSGDLSVYWYQQSLDQGLQFLIQYYNGEERAKGNILERFSAQQFPDLHSELNLSSLELGDSALYFCASSAPGAGEKLFFGSGTQLSVL.

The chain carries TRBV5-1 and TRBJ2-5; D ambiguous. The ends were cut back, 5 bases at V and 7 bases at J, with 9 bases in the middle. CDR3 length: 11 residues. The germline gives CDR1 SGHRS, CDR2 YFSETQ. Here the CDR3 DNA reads TGCGCCAGCAGGTCCTCGGGGACCCAGTACTTC. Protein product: CASRSSGTQYF.

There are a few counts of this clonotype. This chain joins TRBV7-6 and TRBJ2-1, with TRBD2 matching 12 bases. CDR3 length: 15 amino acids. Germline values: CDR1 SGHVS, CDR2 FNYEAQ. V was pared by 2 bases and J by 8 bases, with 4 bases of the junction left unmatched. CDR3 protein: CASSLLAGGRDEQFF. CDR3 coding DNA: TGTGCCAGCAGCTTACTAGCGGGAGGGCGGGATGAGCAGTTCTTC.

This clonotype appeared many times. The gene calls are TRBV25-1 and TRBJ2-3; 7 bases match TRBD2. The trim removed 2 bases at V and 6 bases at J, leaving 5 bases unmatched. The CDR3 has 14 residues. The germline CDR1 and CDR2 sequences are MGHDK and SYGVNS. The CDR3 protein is CASSEETSSDTQYF. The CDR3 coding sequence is TGTGCCAGCAGTGAAGAGACTAGCAGTGATACGCAGTATTTT.

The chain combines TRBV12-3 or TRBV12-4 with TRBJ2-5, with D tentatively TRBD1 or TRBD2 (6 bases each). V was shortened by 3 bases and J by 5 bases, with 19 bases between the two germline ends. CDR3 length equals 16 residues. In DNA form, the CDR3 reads TGTGCCAGCAGTTTTCAACCCCCGGGGGCGCGTGAGACCCAGTACTTC. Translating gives CASSFQPPGARETQYF.

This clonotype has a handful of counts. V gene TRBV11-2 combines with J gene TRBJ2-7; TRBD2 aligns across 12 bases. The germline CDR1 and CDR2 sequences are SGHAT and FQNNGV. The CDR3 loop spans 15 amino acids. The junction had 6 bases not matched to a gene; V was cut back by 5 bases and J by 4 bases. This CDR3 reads CASSILAGGPYEQYF. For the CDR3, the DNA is TGTGCCAGCAGCATTCTAGCGGGAGGGCCTTACGAGCAGTACTTC.

The CDR3 protein is CASSLNRGLAGGPARRYEQYF. The CDR3 DNA sequence: TGTGCCAGCAGCTTAAACCGGGGACTAGCGGGAGGCCCAGCTCGGCGCTACGAGCAGTACTTC. V is TRBV11-1 and J is TRBJ2-7; 15 nucleotides line up with TRBD2. Trimming took 2 bases from V and 3 from J; bases not matched to a gene: 17. CDR1 is SGHAT, CDR2 FQDESV, per germline (reference sequence). The CDR3 spans 21 residues.

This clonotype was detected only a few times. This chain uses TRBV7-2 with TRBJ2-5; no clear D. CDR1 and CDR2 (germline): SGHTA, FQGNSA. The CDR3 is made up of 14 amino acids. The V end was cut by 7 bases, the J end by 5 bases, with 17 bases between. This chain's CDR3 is CASKTLPVIETQYF. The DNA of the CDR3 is TGTGCCAGCAAAACCCTGCCGGTTATTGAGACCCAGTACTTC.

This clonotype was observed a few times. CDR3 nucleotides: TGTGCCAGCAGCTTAGAGGGTCATGGCTACACCTTC. It codes for CASSLEGHGYTF. The rearrangement uses TRBV7-2 and TRBJ1-2; D remains unclear. In germline, CDR1 is SGHTA, CDR2 FQGNSA. The CDR3 sequence is 12 residues long. The V and J ends lost 1 base and 6 bases respectively, with 6 bases between them.